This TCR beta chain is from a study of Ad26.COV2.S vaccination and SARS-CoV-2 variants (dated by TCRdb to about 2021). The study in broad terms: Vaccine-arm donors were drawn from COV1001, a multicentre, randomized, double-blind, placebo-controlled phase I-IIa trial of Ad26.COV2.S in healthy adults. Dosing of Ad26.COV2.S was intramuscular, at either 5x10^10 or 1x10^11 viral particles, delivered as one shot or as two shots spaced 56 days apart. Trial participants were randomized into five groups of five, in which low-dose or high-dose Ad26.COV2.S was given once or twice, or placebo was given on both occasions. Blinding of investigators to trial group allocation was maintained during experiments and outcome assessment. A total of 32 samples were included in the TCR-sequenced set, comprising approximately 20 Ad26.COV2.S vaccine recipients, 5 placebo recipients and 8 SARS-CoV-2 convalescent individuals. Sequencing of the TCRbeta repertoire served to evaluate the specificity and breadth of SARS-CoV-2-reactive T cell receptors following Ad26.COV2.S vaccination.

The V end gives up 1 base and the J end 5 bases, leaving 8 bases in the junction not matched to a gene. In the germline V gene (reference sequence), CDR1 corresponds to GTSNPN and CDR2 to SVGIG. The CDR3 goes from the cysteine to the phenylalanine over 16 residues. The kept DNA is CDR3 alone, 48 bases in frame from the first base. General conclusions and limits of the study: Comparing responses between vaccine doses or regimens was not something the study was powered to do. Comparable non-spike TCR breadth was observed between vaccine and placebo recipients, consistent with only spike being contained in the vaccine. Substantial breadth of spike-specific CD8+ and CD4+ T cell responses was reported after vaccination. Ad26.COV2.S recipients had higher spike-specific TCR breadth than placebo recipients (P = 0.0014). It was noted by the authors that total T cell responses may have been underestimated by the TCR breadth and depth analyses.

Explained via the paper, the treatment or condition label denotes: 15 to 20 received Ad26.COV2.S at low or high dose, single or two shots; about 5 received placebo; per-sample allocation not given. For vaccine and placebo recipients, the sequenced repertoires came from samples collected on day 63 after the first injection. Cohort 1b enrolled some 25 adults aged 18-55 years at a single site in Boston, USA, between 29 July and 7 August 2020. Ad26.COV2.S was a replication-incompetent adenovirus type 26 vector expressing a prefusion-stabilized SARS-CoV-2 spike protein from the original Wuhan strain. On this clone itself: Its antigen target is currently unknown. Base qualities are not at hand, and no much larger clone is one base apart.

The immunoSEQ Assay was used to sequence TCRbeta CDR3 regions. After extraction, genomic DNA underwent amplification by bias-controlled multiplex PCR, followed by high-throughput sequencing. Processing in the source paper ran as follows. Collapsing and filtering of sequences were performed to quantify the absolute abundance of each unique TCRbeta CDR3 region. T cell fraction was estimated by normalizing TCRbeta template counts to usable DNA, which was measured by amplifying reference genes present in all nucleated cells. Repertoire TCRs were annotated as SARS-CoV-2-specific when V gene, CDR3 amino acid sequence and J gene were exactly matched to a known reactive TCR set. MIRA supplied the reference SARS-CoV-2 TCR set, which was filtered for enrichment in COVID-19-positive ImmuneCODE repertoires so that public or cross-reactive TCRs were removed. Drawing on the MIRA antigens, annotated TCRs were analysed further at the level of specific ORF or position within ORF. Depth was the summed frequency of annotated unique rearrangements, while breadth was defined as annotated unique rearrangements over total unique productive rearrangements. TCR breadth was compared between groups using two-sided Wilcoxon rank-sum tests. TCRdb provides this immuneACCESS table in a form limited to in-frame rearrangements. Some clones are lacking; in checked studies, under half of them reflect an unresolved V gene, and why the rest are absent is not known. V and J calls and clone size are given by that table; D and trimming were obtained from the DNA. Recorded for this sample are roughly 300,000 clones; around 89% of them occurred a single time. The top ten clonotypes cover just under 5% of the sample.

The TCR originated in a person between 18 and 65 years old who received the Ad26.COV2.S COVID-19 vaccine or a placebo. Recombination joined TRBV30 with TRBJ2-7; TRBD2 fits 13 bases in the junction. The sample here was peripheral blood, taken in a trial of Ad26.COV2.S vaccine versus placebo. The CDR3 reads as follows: CAWSAKTSGRIHEQYF. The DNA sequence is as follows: TGTGCCTGGAGTGCGAAGACTAGCGGGAGGATCCACGAGCAGTACTTC.